Detailed here is one T cell receptor beta chain. The sample originates from a study of CD8 T cells in Susac syndrome. The CDR3 covers 17 residues. In germline, CDR1 is LNHDA, CDR2 SQIVND (reference sequence). Trimming pared 0 bases from V and 6 bases from J, leaving 18 bases between. 0.5 to 1 ug RNA was reverse transcribed with random hexamers. One entry per CDR3 protein results from TCRdb running MiXCR on the immunoSEQ multiplex PCR reads. The sample lists about 280,000 distinct CDR3 sequences; approximately 84% were seen once. This TCR derives from a human donor with multiple sclerosis. The rearrangement links TRBV19 to TRBJ2-1; possibly TRBD1 or TRBD2 for D (5 bases each). Sequenced: CD8+ T cells from PBMCs. The CDR3 region has the DNA TGTGCCAGTAGTATAGATTTGGATACGGGACCTCCCAATGAGCAGTTCTTC. Amino acids: CASSIDLDTGPPNEQFF.